The 28 T cell receptor beta chains presented below share a single source sample, sequenced in a study of radiation and T cells in renal cell carcinoma. Sample time point: baseline pretreatment blood. Treatment indicated: 15 Gy SBRT to primary tumor, nephrectomy 4 weeks later. The method was immunoSEQ multiplex PCR; TCRdb's version includes in-frame clones alone and lacks a portion of them. The table records 150,000 or so clones, over 75% of them present only once. The material was blood, obtained from a patient whose treatment included radiotherapy and nephrectomy. These receptor sequences come from a woman between 50 and 59 years old with renal cell carcinoma.

This chain connects TRBV5-1 to TRBJ2-7; 9 bases fit TRBD1. J was trimmed by 2 bases and V by 3 bases; bases with no gene match: 3. There are 14 residues in the CDR3. CDR1 and CDR2 from the germline V gene are SGHRS and YFSETQ. The CDR3 protein is CASSSQGAAYEQYF. For the CDR3, the DNA is TGCGCCAGCAGCTCACAGGGGGCGGCCTACGAGCAGTACTTC.

This chain joins TRBV5-1 and TRBJ1-2; no firm D call. The CDR3 is 13 residues long. Germline lookup yields CDR1 SGHRS and CDR2 YFSETQ. Trimming pared 1 base from V and 1 base from J, leaving 5 bases between. CDR3 region: CASSLTVNYGYTF. In DNA form, the CDR3 reads TGCGCCAGCAGCTTGACAGTTAACTATGGCTACACCTTC.

V usage is TRBV4-1 and J usage is TRBJ1-1; unclear D gene. Germline CDR1 and CDR2: MGHRA and YSYEKL. Trimming removed 2 bases at V and 1 base at J, with 5 bases between. The CDR3 spans 13 residues. The CDR3 protein is CASSQRSNTEAFF. In DNA, the CDR3 is TGCGCCAGCAGCCAAAGATCGAACACTGAAGCTTTCTTT.

The CDR3 spells CAWSVGFYGYTF. The CDR3 bases are TGTGCCTGGAGTGTAGGGTTCTATGGCTACACCTTC. This chain connects TRBV30 to TRBJ1-2; D is unclear. The length of the CDR3 is 12 residues. Germline CDR1 and CDR2: GTSNPN and SVGIG (reference sequence). Trimming stripped 0 bases from V and 4 bases from J, with 6 bases between.

This clone was counted between two and nine times. The chain is built from TRBV19 and TRBJ1-1; 8 bases map to TRBD1. CDR1 is LNHDA and CDR2 is SQIVND in the germline V gene (reference sequence). The CDR3 contains 13 residues. V was clipped by 8 bases and J by 4 bases; unmatched bases: 6. The chain's CDR3 is CASGQGWGTEAFF. CDR3 bases: TGTGCCAGTGGACAGGGTTGGGGCACTGAAGCTTTCTTT.

The chain uses TRBV29-1 and TRBJ2-2; a weak D match, TRBD1 (5 bases). Germline V gene data show CDR1 as SQVTM and CDR2 as ANQGSEA. V lost 0 bases and J lost 2, with 10 bases in between. This CDR3 has 15 residues. The CDR3 loop is CSVEDQQGNTGELFF. The CDR3 DNA reads TGCAGCGTTGAAGATCAGCAGGGAAACACCGGGGAGCTGTTTTTT.

The CDR3 nucleotides are TGTGCCAGCAGCTTGGTGGCTGGGGCCAACGTCCTGACTTTC. Its protein product is CASSLVAGANVLTF. This rearrangement joins TRBV7-9 to TRBJ2-6; D uncertain. This CDR3 has 14 residues. Trimming shortened V by 3 bases and J by 2 bases, and 5 bases separated the two germline ends. CDR1 is SEHNR and CDR2 is FQNEAQ in the germline V gene (reference sequence).

The chain joins TRBV18 to TRBJ2-1; TRBD2 is a possible D gene (6 bases). CDR1 is KGHSH, CDR2 LQKENI, per germline. This CDR3 region has 15 residues. Deletions cut 6 bases from V and 4 bases from J, with 16 bases between. This CDR3 is CASSLGGPGYNEQFF. DNA for the CDR3: TGTGCCAGCTCTCTCGGAGGGCCTGGATACAATGAGCAGTTCTTC.

The CDR3 here is CASINTGTASAGYTF. CDR3 DNA: TGTGCCAGCATCAACACGGGGACAGCCTCGGCGGGCTACACCTTC. The chain employs TRBV5-6 and TRBJ1-2; TRBD1 aligns across 7 bases. Trimming took 6 bases from V and 8 from J; bases not matched to a gene: 16. The germline gives CDR1 SGHDT, CDR2 YYEEEE. CDR3 length: 15 residues.

J is TRBJ1-2 and V is TRBV4-1; no firm D call. V was clipped by 0 bases and J by 4 bases, with 15 bases between them. CDR3 length: 16 residues. Germline-derived CDR1 and CDR2 are MGHRA and YSYEKL. CDR3 bases: TGCGCCAGCAGCCAAGATCGTGCGGGCGACGGCTATGGCTACACCTTC. It translates to CASSQDRAGDGYGYTF.

This chain links TRBV19 with TRBJ2-7; no reliable D call. Trimming cost V 5 bases and J 4 bases, with 21 bases left between them. The CDR3 contains 16 residues. Per germline, CDR1 LNHDA and CDR2 SQIVND (reference sequence). The CDR3 sequence: CASSVRHSGGVYEQYF. CDR3 coding DNA: TGTGCCAGTAGTGTCCGACATTCCGGTGGGGTTTACGAGCAGTACTTC. The variable domain in full, with the rest retrieved from reference TRBV19 and TRBJ2-7, is DGGITQSPKYLFRKEGQNVTLSCEQNLNHDAMYWYRQDPGQGLRLIYYSQIVNDFQKGDIAEGYSVSREKKESFPLTVTSAQKNPTAFYLCASSVRHSGGVYEQYFGPGTRLTVT.

V and J are TRBV11-1 and TRBJ1-1, with 7 bases matching TRBD1. CDR3 length: 18 amino acids. Germline V lookup: CDR1 SGHAT, CDR2 FQDESV (reference sequence). Trimming took 2 bases from V and 1 from J; bases not matched to a gene: 13. The CDR3 loop is CASSLFFQGGTSNTEAFF. In DNA form, the CDR3 reads TGTGCCAGCAGCTTATTCTTTCAGGGGGGCACATCGAACACTGAAGCTTTCTTT.

The chain combines TRBV7-2 with TRBJ1-5, with no clear D. This CDR3 has 13 amino acids. Per germline, CDR1 SGHTA and CDR2 FQGNSA. V lost 5 bases, J lost 4 bases, and 9 bases lay in between. CDR3 in amino acids: CASSPDGNQPQHF. DNA for the CDR3: TGTGCCAGCAGCCCGGACGGAAATCAGCCCCAGCATTTT.

As to this clone: A read error may account for a junction end that differs from germline. The chain couples TRBV7-7 to TRBJ2-2; D is unclear. The CDR3 spans 14 residues. CDR1 is SSHAT, CDR2 FNYEAQ, per germline (reference sequence). CDR3 protein: CASSPTYDTGELFF. As DNA, the CDR3 is TGTGCTAGCAGCCCTACCTATGACACCGGGGAGCTGTTTTTT.

The chain couples TRBV14 to TRBJ1-1, with no clear D. Trimming stripped 1 base from V and 5 bases from J, with 8 bases between. CDR3 length: 13 amino acids. CDR1 and CDR2 (germline): SGHDN, FVKESK. CDR3 protein: CASSQVVETEAFF. The CDR3, as DNA: TGTGCCAGCAGCCAAGTAGTGGAGACTGAAGCTTTCTTT.

The CDR3 coding sequence is TGTGCCAGCAGCCAAGAATGGTCTACGTATGAGCAGTTCTTC. Protein sequence: CASSQEWSTYEQFF. The rearrangement uses TRBV4-2 and TRBJ2-1; D gene unclear. This CDR3 region has 14 residues. Germline assignment: CDR1 LGHNA and CDR2 YNFKEQ. V lost 0 bases and J 8 bases, leaving 11 bases between the germline ends.

This rearrangement joins TRBV30 to TRBJ1-2, with D unresolved. With 1 base removed from V and 1 base from J, the gap between germline ends came to 16 bases. The CDR3 length is 16 residues. Germline V gene data show CDR1 as GTSNPN and CDR2 as SVGIG (reference sequence). The CDR3 DNA sequence: TGTGCCTGGAGTGCTCCCCAGTCACTAATTAACTATGGCTACACCTTC. Translating gives CAWSAPQSLINYGYTF.

The chain uses TRBV9 and TRBJ2-1; 11 bases align to TRBD2. J gave up 6 bases and V 4 bases, and 6 bases lay outside the gene matches. Germline CDR1 is SGDLS and CDR2 is YYNGEE. This CDR3 comprises 15 residues. The CDR3 nucleotides read TGTGCCAGCAGCCATAGCGGGGGGGCAGGCAATGAGCAGTTCTTC. It specifies CASSHSGGAGNEQFF.

The chain employs TRBV6-1 and TRBJ1-1; D uncertain. The CDR3 contains 15 residues. Germline V gene data show CDR1 as MNHNS and CDR2 as SASEGT. Trimming stripped 1 base from V and 6 bases from J, with 15 bases between. CDR3 in amino acids: CASSEGAWALAEAFF. As DNA, the CDR3 is TGTGCCAGCAGTGAAGGGGCCTGGGCCCTCGCTGAAGCTTTCTTT.

V gene TRBV7-6 combines with J gene TRBJ1-3; D perhaps matches TRBD1 (6 bases). With 5 bases removed from V and 0 bases from J, the gap between germline ends came to 11 bases. CDR1 is SGHVS, CDR2 FNYEAQ, per germline. This CDR3 is 15 amino acids long. The CDR3 protein is CASSVDSRSGNTIYF. CDR3 nucleotides: TGTGCCAGCAGCGTGGACAGCCGCTCTGGAAACACCATATATTTT.

The V call is TRBV7-9, the J call TRBJ2-2; no definite D call. Trimming removed 2 bases from V and 5 bases from J, with 6 bases in between. Germline V lookup: CDR1 SEHNR, CDR2 FQNEAQ (reference sequence). The CDR3 spans 13 residues. CDR3: CASSLQRTGELFF. The CDR3 nucleotides are TGTGCCAGCAGCTTACAACGGACCGGGGAGCTGTTTTTT.

This clone was found once. The rearrangement uses TRBV10-2 and TRBJ2-7; 7 bases agree with TRBD1. This CDR3 spans 13 amino acids. V shed 6 bases and J 1 base; nucleotides not matched to a gene: 3. The V gene's germline CDR1 is WSHSY and CDR2 SAAADI. The chain's CDR3 is CASSSGQSYEQYF. CDR3 nucleotides: TGCGCCAGCAGCTCGGGACAGTCCTACGAGCAGTACTTC.

CDR3 region: CASSLGQHQPQHF. The CDR3 DNA sequence: TGTGCCAGCAGCTTGGGACAGCATCAGCCCCAGCATTTT. The rearrangement links TRBV7-9 to TRBJ1-5; TRBD1 matches 7 bases. Looked up from germline, CDR1 is SEHNR and CDR2 is FQNEAQ (reference sequence). J gave up 5 bases and V 3 bases, and 1 base lay outside the gene matches. The CDR3 extends over 13 amino acids.

Worth noting for this clone: Additional DNA sequences in this sample encode the identical CDR3. This chain connects TRBV15 to TRBJ1-5, with D tentatively TRBD1 (6 bases). The CDR3 consists of 18 residues. Looked up from germline, CDR1 is LNHNV and CDR2 is YYDKDF (reference sequence). The V end was cut by 1 base, the J end by 4 bases, with 20 bases between. The CDR3 DNA sequence: TGTGCCACCAGCAGAGTGGAGAGGGGGGAGGCGGTAAATCAGCCCCAGCATTTT. Translating it yields CATSRVERGEAVNQPQHF.

The chain joins TRBV6-6 to TRBJ1-4; TRBD1 agrees at 8 bases. The CDR3 is made up of 13 amino acids. Germline CDR1 reads MNHNY; CDR2 reads SVGAGI (reference sequence). Trimming took 5 bases from V and 6 from J; bases not matched to a gene: 2. The CDR3 bases are TGTGCCAGCAGTCAGACAGGGGATGAAAAACTGTTTTTT. Its translation is CASSQTGDEKLFF.

This chain links TRBV7-3 with TRBJ2-1, with 7 bases fitting TRBD2. The V segment lost 4 bases and the J segment 11 bases; nucleotides outside the gene matches: 8. This CDR3 contains 13 residues. Germline CDR1 SGHTA, CDR2 FQGTGA. CDR3 sequence (DNA): TGTGCCAGCAGCTCCCCGGGACTAAATAAGCAGTTCTTC. Translation gives CASSSPGLNKQFF.

V usage is TRBV19 and J usage is TRBJ1-2; D ambiguous. V dropped 3 bases and J dropped 7 bases, with 15 bases sitting between them. CDR3 length: 14 amino acids. Germline CDR1 LNHDA, CDR2 SQIVND (reference sequence). The CDR3 here is CASSIGPSPIGYTF. The DNA of the CDR3 is TGTGCCAGTAGTATCGGGCCCAGCCCCATTGGCTACACCTTC.

The chain has TRBV6-5 and TRBJ2-7; no definite D call. The germline gives CDR1 MNHEY, CDR2 SVGAGI. V gave up 8 bases and J gave up 2 bases, with 13 bases separating them. The CDR3 spans 13 residues. The CDR3: CASSRDDPYEQYF. The CDR3 DNA sequence: TGTGCCAGCTCGCGAGACGATCCCTACGAGCAGTACTTC.